This passage covers 15 T cell receptor beta chains from one sample sequenced in a study of PD-1 blockade in classical Hodgkin lymphoma (dated by TCRdb to about 2020). Library generation was performed with the immunoSEQ multiplex PCR assay. TCRdb limited this immuneACCESS table to in-frame rearrangements with V and J called. A share of clones is missing; checked studies link under half to unresolved V genes, and the rest is unexplained. This sample is represented by approximately 15,000 clones; about 80% of them were singletons. The biggest ten clones account for 25% to 30% of the sample. Reading the label with the study, this specimen's time point is: cycle 2 day 1 (C2D1) of nivolumab. Relapse after autologous stem cell transplantation had occurred in all trial patients, and cohorts A, B and C were distinguished by prior brentuximab vedotin exposure. This material consisted of peripheral blood mononuclear cells (PBMCs), taken before the second cycle of nivolumab. The receptors were gathered from a human donor with classical Hodgkin lymphoma.

The chain is built from TRBV2 and TRBJ1-2, with D tentatively TRBD1 (5 bases). The CDR3 is 13 amino acids. Per the germline V gene, CDR1 is SNHLY and CDR2 is FYNNEI. Trimming removed 4 bases from V and 3 bases from J, with 9 bases in between. The CDR3 DNA reads as TGTGCCAGCAGTGTCGGGGGGGACTATGGCTACACCTTC. It yields the protein CASSVGGDYGYTF. Looking up the rest from reference TRBV2 and TRBJ1-2 gives the full variable domain: EPEVTQTPSHQVTQMGQEVILRCVPISNHLYFYWYRQILGQKVEFLVSFYNNEISEKSEIFDDQFSVERPDGSNFTLKIRSTKLEDSAMYFCASSVGGDYGYTFGSGTRLTVV.

This clone ranks as medium-sized. The CDR3 here is CAISESTTVLQETQYF. The CDR3 region has the DNA TGTGCCATCAGTGAGTCGACGACAGTCCTTCAAGAGACCCAGTACTTC. This chain links TRBV10-3 with TRBJ2-5; D is perhaps TRBD1 (5 bases). The CDR3 sequence is 16 residues long. V was cut by 0 bases and J by 2 bases, with 13 bases left in between. Germline V gene sequence: CDR1 ENHRY, CDR2 SYGVKD.

The V and J genes are TRBV5-6 and TRBJ1-1; possibly TRBD1 for D (5 bases). Germline values: CDR1 SGHDT, CDR2 YYEEEE. V dropped 3 bases and J dropped 3 bases, with 18 bases sitting between them. CDR3 length: 16 residues. DNA for the CDR3: TGTGCCAGCAGCTCACTCCGGCGGGGGTCGCACACTGAAGCTTTCTTT. Protein product: CASSSLRRGSHTEAFF.

There are a few counts of this clone. V and J are TRBV6-4 and TRBJ1-5; D gene unclear. V dropped 2 bases and J dropped 3 bases, with 8 bases sitting between them. The CDR3 contains 14 residues. Germline values: CDR1 MRHNA, CDR2 SNTAGT. CDR3 in amino acids: CASSDTGPNQPQHF. In DNA form, the CDR3 reads TGTGCCAGCAGTGACACCGGACCCAATCAGCCCCAGCATTTT.

CDR3: CASSLYQSNQPQHF. In DNA form, the CDR3 reads TGTGCCAGCAGCTTATACCAAAGCAATCAGCCCCAGCATTTT. The chain has TRBV7-8 and TRBJ1-5; D not resolved. The V end was cut by 2 bases, the J end by 1 base, with 6 bases between. Per germline, CDR1 SGHVS and CDR2 FQNEAQ. This CDR3 spans 14 amino acids. Variable domain in full (rest from reference TRBV7-8 and TRBJ1-5): GAGVSQSPRYKVAKRGQDVALRCDPISGHVSLFWYQQALGQGPEFLTYFQNEAQLDKSGLPSDRFFAERPEGSVSTLKIQRTQQEDSAVYLCASSLYQSNQPQHFGDGTRLSIL.

The rearrangement joins TRBV11-3 to TRBJ2-1; no firm D call. The V and J ends lost 1 base and 3 bases respectively, with 7 bases between them. The CDR3 totals 14 residues. From germline, CDR1 is SGHNT and CDR2 YENEEA. DNA for the CDR3: TGTGCCAGCAGCTTAGGGGTTAGCTACAATGAGCAGTTCTTC. Protein product: CASSLGVSYNEQFF. Variable domain in full (rest from reference TRBV11-3 and TRBJ2-1): EAGVVQSPRYKIIEKKQPVAFWCNPISGHNTLYWYLQNLGQGPELLIRYENEEAVDDSQLPKDRFSAERLKGVDSTLKIQPAELGDSAVYLCASSLGVSYNEQFFGPGTRLTVL.

This clone was seen only a few times. The CDR3 DNA reads as TGTGCCAGCAGCCTACCGACCTCCTACGAGCAGTACTTC. This gives the protein CASSLPTSYEQYF. The chain couples TRBV6-6 to TRBJ2-7; D remains ambiguous. Germline V gene data show CDR1 as MNHNY and CDR2 as SVGAGI (reference sequence). The CDR3 contains 13 residues. The V and J ends lost 6 bases and 0 bases respectively, with 9 bases between them.

The rearrangement links TRBV2 to TRBJ1-1; no reliable D call. Germline CDR1 and CDR2: SNHLY and FYNNEI. Trimming removed 2 bases from V and 1 base from J, with 11 bases in between. CDR3 length equals 15 residues. CDR3 in DNA: TGTGCCAGCAGTGAAACCCCCACGGAGAACACTGAAGCTTTCTTT. Protein product: CASSETPTENTEAFF.

J is TRBJ1-1 and V is TRBV30; maybe TRBD1 (5 bases). The germline V gene has CDR1 GTSNPN and CDR2 SVGIG (reference sequence). This CDR3 has 12 residues. The ends were cut back, 5 bases at V and 10 bases at J, with 17 bases in the middle. CDR3 coding DNA: TGTGCCTGGGAAGTGAGAGGGGCTGGAGCTTTCTTT. Residues: CAWEVRGAGAFF.

The chain has TRBV28 and TRBJ2-7; perhaps TRBD2 as D (6 bases). V was cut by 6 bases and J by 3 bases, with 18 bases left in between. In germline, CDR1 is MDHEN, CDR2 SYDVKM. The CDR3 spans 15 residues. The CDR3: CASRVGGDGFYEQYF. The CDR3 DNA reads TGTGCCAGCAGGGTGGGGGGAGACGGCTTCTACGAGCAGTACTTC.

Only one count was recorded for this clone. The rearrangement joins TRBV13 to TRBJ2-7; 8 nucleotides line up with TRBD1. Germline lookup yields CDR1 PRHDT and CDR2 FYEKMQ (reference sequence). The CDR3 consists of 15 residues. V lost 5 bases, J lost 4 bases, and 10 bases stayed unmatched. The CDR3 region has the DNA TGTGCCAGCAGCCTGGACAGGACAGGGCAATACGAGCAGTACTTC. Amino acids: CASSLDRTGQYEQYF.

V usage is TRBV5-1 and J usage is TRBJ2-1; TRBD1 is a possible D gene (6 bases). The CDR3 runs 15 residues. Germline values: CDR1 SGHRS, CDR2 YFSETQ. The V end lost 3 bases, the J end lost 4 bases, and 14 bases lay between the germline ends. The CDR3 bases are TGCGCCAGCAGCTCGGCCAACGGACAGTACAATGAGCAGTTCTTC. This codes for CASSSANGQYNEQFF.

V is TRBV7-6 and J is TRBJ2-7; no clear D. V dropped 5 bases and J dropped 7 bases, with 15 bases sitting between them. The germline V gene has CDR1 SGHVS and CDR2 FNYEAQ. The CDR3 is 13 amino acids. The CDR3 loop reads CASSQSGSGEQYF. The DNA of the CDR3 is TGTGCCAGCAGCCAGTCAGGATCCGGGGAGCAGTACTTC.

The chain recombines TRBV23-1 with TRBJ1-3; D call uncertain. TRBV23-1 is marked as an open reading frame, function uncertain. The CDR3 has 16 residues. V was pared by 3 bases and J by 3 bases, with 15 bases between. The CDR3 bases are TGCGCCAGCAGTCATCCCGACGGAGACCTTGGAAACACCATATATTTT. Amino acids: CASSHPDGDLGNTIYF.

The chain links TRBV5-8 to TRBJ1-2; D is ambiguous. V was pared by 0 bases and J by 0 bases, with 12 bases between. The CDR3 sequence is 16 residues long. Germline V gene lookup returns CDR1 SGHTS and CDR2 YDEGEE. CDR3 in amino acids: CASSLDWAATNYGYTF. DNA for the CDR3: TGTGCCAGCAGCTTGGATTGGGCGGCCACTAACTATGGCTACACCTTC. Full variable domain (missing parts from reference TRBV5-8 and TRBJ1-2): EAGVTQSPTHLIKTRGQQATLRCSPISGHTSVYWYQQALGLGLQFLLWYDEGEERNRGNFPPRFSGRQFPNYSSELNVNALELEDSALYLCASSLDWAATNYGYTFGSGTRLTVV.